A single sample gave rise to the 27 T cell receptor beta chains below, sequenced in a study of regulatory T cells in long-lasting Graves disease. Time point meaning: newly diagnosed GD, antithyroid drugs for less than 3 months. Extracted PBMC RNA gave rise to the TCR library. HTBI primers from iRepertoire and Arm-PCR of CDR3 regions yielded the TCR beta libraries. One entry per CDR3 protein, called by TCRdb with MiXCR from the multiplex PCR reads. This table holds 360,000 or so distinct CDR3 sequences, around 16% found once. Separately, the same data were catalogued under a study of T cells in Graves' hyperthyroidism and ophthalmopathy.

The material sequenced was peripheral blood mononuclear cells (PBMCs), taken at new diagnosis, from a patient treated with antithyroid drugs. The receptors stem from a woman in her late teens or twenties with Graves disease.

This clonotype was detected only a few times. The chain couples TRBV5-6 to TRBJ1-3; D call uncertain. V was clipped by 7 bases and J by 0 bases, with 8 bases between them. The CDR3 is made up of 13 amino acids. Germline CDR1 SGHDT, CDR2 YYEEEE. DNA of the CDR3: TGTGCCAGCCTACTGAGCTCTGGAAACACCATATATTTT. It codes for CASLLSSGNTIYF.

This clonotype was detected ten times or more. The chain is built from TRBV18 and TRBJ1-2; a possible D gene is TRBD1 (5 bases). Germline assignment: CDR1 KGHSH and CDR2 LQKENI. V lost 0 bases and J lost 3, with 11 bases in between. This CDR3 is 15 amino acids long. The CDR3 is CASSPPVSGDYGYTF. DNA for the CDR3: TGTGCCAGCTCACCACCGGTATCGGGGGACTATGGCTACACCTTC.

The chain combines TRBV19 with TRBJ1-2, with 9 bases lining up with TRBD1. Germline trimming cut 7 bases from V and 5 bases from J; bases unmatched to any gene: 11. The germline CDR1 and CDR2 sequences are LNHDA and SQIVND (reference sequence). The CDR3 is 15 amino acids. The CDR3 DNA reads as TGTGCCAGTACCCAGCCTCGGACAGGGGATTATGGCTACACCTTC. Encoded protein: CASTQPRTGDYGYTF.

This clonotype was seen a few times. V usage is TRBV6-1 and J usage is TRBJ2-1; D assignment may be TRBD1 or TRBD2 (5 bases each). This CDR3 comprises 16 residues. Trimming cost V 6 bases and J 1 base, with 16 bases left between them. The germline gives CDR1 MNHNS, CDR2 SASEGT. CDR3 region: CASRTGTAKSYNEQFF. Here the CDR3 DNA reads TGTGCCAGCAGGACCGGGACGGCCAAATCCTACAATGAGCAGTTCTTC.

The V call is TRBV6-1, the J call TRBJ1-4; D uncertain. Germline V gene lookup returns CDR1 MNHNS and CDR2 SASEGT. Trimming shortened V by 6 bases and J by 6 bases, and 14 bases separated the two germline ends. The CDR3 sequence is 14 residues long. The CDR3 DNA is TGTGCCAGCAGGCGGAGAACAGTGGATGAAAAACTGTTTTTT. This translates into CASRRRTVDEKLFF.

In its sample, this clonotype was seen many times. The V call is TRBV19, the J call TRBJ2-5; 11 nucleotides line up with TRBD1. Germline CDR1 and CDR2: LNHDA and SQIVND (reference sequence). V lost 5 bases and J lost 3; bases outside the gene matches: 11. The CDR3 covers 17 residues. The CDR3 sequence: CASSLSGPGQGEETQYF. The CDR3 nucleotides are TGTGCCAGTAGTTTAAGCGGACCGGGACAGGGGGAAGAGACCCAGTACTTC.

A remark on this clonotype: With only one base between it and a far larger clone, this is likely a read error. This chain joins TRBV11-2 and TRBJ1-2; no reliable D call. The V gene's germline CDR1 is SGHAT and CDR2 FQNNGV. With 5 bases removed from V and 7 bases from J, the gap between germline ends came to 17 bases. CDR3 size: 14 residues. This chain's CDR3 is CASSQAGRFGGYTF. In nucleotides, the CDR3 is TGTGCCAGCAGCCAAGCAGGACGGTTTGGTGGCTACACCTTC.

This clonotype has a count of ten or more. V gene TRBV20-1 combines with J gene TRBJ2-3; D is undetermined. This CDR3 contains 14 residues. The germline V gene has CDR1 DFQATT and CDR2 SNEGSKA (reference sequence). V lost 6 bases and J 0 bases, leaving 13 bases between the germline ends. DNA of the CDR3: TGCAGTGCCAGTAGCAGATCTAGCACAGATACGCAGTATTTT. It is translated as CSASSRSSTDTQYF.

The chain links TRBV5-1 to TRBJ2-7; the D is unclear. The CDR3 runs 12 residues. V lost 1 base and J lost 7, with 9 bases in between. Germline V gene data show CDR1 as SGHRS and CDR2 as YFSETQ. CDR3 loop: CASSLHSQEQYF. Here the CDR3 DNA reads TGCGCCAGCAGCTTGCACAGCCAAGAGCAGTACTTC.

The sample holds a few counts of this clonotype. This chain links TRBV6-1 with TRBJ1-2; D perhaps matches TRBD1 (5 bases). Trimming left V 3 bases short and J 4 bases short, with 9 bases between. The CDR3 loop spans 13 amino acids. CDR1 MNHNS and CDR2 SASEGT come from the germline V gene. The CDR3 protein is CASSEVRGYGYTF. The CDR3 bases are TGTGCCAGCAGTGAGGTGAGGGGCTATGGCTACACCTTC.

This clonotype was counted at least ten times. The gene calls are TRBV29-1 and TRBJ2-1; tentative D call: TRBD2 (6 bases). The germline CDR1 and CDR2 sequences are SQVTM and ANQGSEA. V dropped 3 bases and J dropped 9 bases, with 12 bases sitting between them. CDR3 size: 12 residues. The CDR3 DNA reads as TGCAGCGTTGAGGGACTTCACCTTGAGCAGTTCTTC. Its protein product is CSVEGLHLEQFF.

This clonotype was observed many times. The rearrangement joins TRBV28 to TRBJ2-1; a possible D gene is TRBD2 (6 bases). V dropped 11 bases and J dropped 10 bases, with 21 bases sitting between them. The CDR3 consists of 13 residues. The germline gives CDR1 MDHEN, CDR2 SYDVKM. CDR3: CASTPGDSHEQFF. The DNA of the CDR3 is TGTGCCTCCACCCCGGGAGACTCCCACGAGCAGTTCTTC. Drawing the rest from reference TRBV28 and TRBJ2-1, the complete variable domain is DVKVTQSSRYLVKRTGEKVFLECVQDMDHENMFWYRQDPGLGLRLIYFSYDVKMKEKGDIPEGYSVSREKKERFSLILESASTNQTSMYLCASTPGDSHEQFFGPGTRLTVL.

This clonotype occurred many times. This chain connects TRBV7-8 to TRBJ1-2, with a weak D call TRBD1 (5 bases). The V end lost 5 bases, the J end lost 8 bases, and 27 bases lay between the germline ends. CDR3 length: 17 residues. The germline gives CDR1 SGHVS, CDR2 FQNEAQ. The CDR3 region is CASSLGLLSGPPRGYTF. The CDR3 nucleotides are TGTGCCAGCAGCCTAGGACTACTCTCAGGGCCCCCGAGAGGCTACACCTTC.

This clonotype was detected ten times or more. This rearrangement joins TRBV2 to TRBJ2-6; 9 positions match TRBD1. Germline lookup yields CDR1 SNHLY and CDR2 FYNNEI. J gave up 8 bases and V 7 bases, and 9 bases lay outside the gene matches. The length of the CDR3 is 15 residues. CDR3 loop: CASMLGTGRSNVLTF. Here the CDR3 DNA reads TGTGCCAGCATGCTCGGGACAGGGAGGTCCAACGTCCTGACTTTC.

This clonotype occurred many times. The chain carries TRBV5-1 and TRBJ2-5; D not resolved. Trimming cost V 4 bases and J 4 bases, with 11 bases left between them. The CDR3 consists of 13 residues. Per the germline V gene, CDR1 is SGHRS and CDR2 is YFSETQ. The CDR3 nucleotides are TGCGCCAGCAGCGAAACCCTGGGAGAGACCCAGTACTTC. Its protein product is CASSETLGETQYF.

In this sample, this clonotype turned up many times. V is TRBV28 and J is TRBJ2-1; 8 nucleotides match TRBD2. Trimming at V came to 4 bases and at J to 0 bases, leaving 11 bases not matched to a gene. Germline CDR1 MDHEN, CDR2 SYDVKM. The CDR3 runs 18 residues. The DNA of the CDR3 is TGTGCCAGCAGTTCCCTCTTCGGGGGGGCGATCTCCTACAATGAGCAGTTCTTC. This gives the protein CASSSLFGGAISYNEQFF.

This chain joins TRBV6-4 and TRBJ1-6; D gene uncertain. V was trimmed by 6 bases and J by 7 bases, leaving 13 bases between them. Germline values: CDR1 MRHNA, CDR2 SNTAGT. This CDR3 has 14 residues. The CDR3 sequence: CASSPREDNSPLHF. CDR3 DNA sequence: TGTGCCAGCAGCCCCCGGGAGGACAATTCACCCCTCCACTTT.

This clonotype was seen ten or more times. The rearrangement joins TRBV7-9 to TRBJ2-7, with TRBD1 matching over 9 bases. Germline CDR1 SEHNR, CDR2 FQNEAQ (reference sequence). The CDR3 has 15 amino acids. Trimming removed 5 bases from V and 2 bases from J; junction bases left unmatched: 7. The CDR3 here is CASSGDRGGAYEQYF. DNA for the CDR3: TGTGCCAGCAGCGGAGACAGGGGGGGAGCCTACGAGCAGTACTTC.

There are many counts of this clonotype. The gene calls are TRBV9 and TRBJ1-1; tentatively, D is TRBD1 (5 bases). This CDR3 region has 15 residues. Germline V gene lookup returns CDR1 SGDLS and CDR2 YYNGEE. The ends were cut back, 0 bases at V and 0 bases at J, with 9 bases in the middle. CDR3 in amino acids: CASSVGGTVNTEAFF. In nucleotides, the CDR3 is TGTGCCAGCAGCGTAGGAGGGACGGTGAACACTGAAGCTTTCTTT. Full variable domain (missing parts from reference TRBV9 and TRBJ1-1): DSGVTQTPKHLITATGQRVTLRCSPRSGDLSVYWYQQSLDQGLQFLIQYYNGEERAKGNILERFSAQQFPDLHSELNLSSLELGDSALYFCASSVGGTVNTEAFFGQGTRLTVV.

This chain joins TRBV20-1 and TRBJ2-1; the match to TRBD2 covers 11 bases. Germline loops: CDR1 DFQATT, CDR2 SNEGSKA (reference sequence). The junction had 7 bases not matched to a gene; V was cut back by 7 bases and J by 8 bases. This CDR3 contains 13 residues. The CDR3 spells CSVLAGGFYEQFF. The CDR3 nucleotides are TGCAGTGTCCTAGCGGGAGGATTCTATGAGCAGTTCTTC.

There are many counts of this clonotype. The V and J genes are TRBV7-6 and TRBJ2-2; D may be TRBD2 (6 bases). Germline V gene lookup returns CDR1 SGHVS and CDR2 FNYEAQ. The CDR3 contains 16 residues. Trimming cost V 0 bases and J 1 base, with 9 bases left between them. CDR3 residues: CASSLAVAVNTGELFF. The CDR3 nucleotides are TGTGCCAGCAGCTTAGCGGTAGCGGTGAACACCGGGGAGCTGTTTTTT.

The table lists this clonotype with a count of one. V and J are TRBV18 and TRBJ2-5, with a possible D match to TRBD1 (6 bases). This CDR3 contains 15 residues. Trimming stripped 0 bases from V and 2 bases from J, with 10 bases between. Germline V gene lookup returns CDR1 KGHSH and CDR2 LQKENI. CDR3 sequence reads: CASSPPFRGQETQYF. Here the CDR3 DNA reads TGTGCCAGCTCACCACCGTTCAGGGGTCAAGAGACCCAGTACTTC.

In this sample, this clonotype turned up many times. The chain has TRBV28 and TRBJ1-6, with D perhaps matching TRBD1 (6 bases). V lost 5 bases and J lost 10, with 12 bases in between. The CDR3 has 13 residues. CDR1 is MDHEN and CDR2 is SYDVKM in the germline V gene. In DNA form, the CDR3 reads TGTGCCAGCAGTCGGATAAGGGGGTCACCCCTCCACTTT. This gives the protein CASSRIRGSPLHF.

In this sample, this clonotype turned up a few times. The chain is built from TRBV5-1 and TRBJ1-5, with TRBD1 matching 7 bases. In germline, CDR1 is SGHRS, CDR2 YFSETQ. This CDR3 region has 15 residues. Germline trimming cut 7 bases from V and 9 bases from J; bases unmatched to any gene: 16. CDR3 loop: CASQLHRGLRRPQHF. As DNA, the CDR3 is TGCGCCAGCCAATTACACAGGGGCCTCCGTAGGCCCCAGCATTTT.

There are many counts of this clonotype. V is TRBV24-1 and J is TRBJ1-2; 8 bases map to TRBD1. The CDR3 spans 13 residues. Trimming cost V 4 bases and J 8 bases; bases outside gene matches: 5. Germline CDR1 reads KGHDR; CDR2 reads SFDVKD. The CDR3 region has the DNA TGTGCCACCAGTGACCACAGGGGGGACGGCTACACCTTC. Residues: CATSDHRGDGYTF.

The chain uses TRBV6-1 and TRBJ2-7; 8 bases agree with TRBD2. The CDR3 length is 16 residues. Germline V CDR1 and CDR2: MNHNS, SASEGT. V dropped 6 bases and J dropped 6; count of bases not matched to a gene: 16. CDR3 DNA sequence: TGTGCCAGCAGCCGCCCGTCGGTTCCGGGACTAGGCGAGCAGTACTTC. Protein: CASSRPSVPGLGEQYF.

The chain is built from TRBV20-1 and TRBJ2-1, with 13 positions matching TRBD2. Per the germline V gene, CDR1 is DFQATT and CDR2 is SNEGSKA (reference sequence). This CDR3 spans 16 amino acids. The V gene end was trimmed by 1 base and the J gene end by 8 bases; junction bases not matched to a gene: 8. CDR3 residues: CSARGDTSGGADEQFF. DNA for the CDR3: TGCAGTGCTAGAGGGGATACTAGCGGGGGGGCCGATGAGCAGTTCTTC.